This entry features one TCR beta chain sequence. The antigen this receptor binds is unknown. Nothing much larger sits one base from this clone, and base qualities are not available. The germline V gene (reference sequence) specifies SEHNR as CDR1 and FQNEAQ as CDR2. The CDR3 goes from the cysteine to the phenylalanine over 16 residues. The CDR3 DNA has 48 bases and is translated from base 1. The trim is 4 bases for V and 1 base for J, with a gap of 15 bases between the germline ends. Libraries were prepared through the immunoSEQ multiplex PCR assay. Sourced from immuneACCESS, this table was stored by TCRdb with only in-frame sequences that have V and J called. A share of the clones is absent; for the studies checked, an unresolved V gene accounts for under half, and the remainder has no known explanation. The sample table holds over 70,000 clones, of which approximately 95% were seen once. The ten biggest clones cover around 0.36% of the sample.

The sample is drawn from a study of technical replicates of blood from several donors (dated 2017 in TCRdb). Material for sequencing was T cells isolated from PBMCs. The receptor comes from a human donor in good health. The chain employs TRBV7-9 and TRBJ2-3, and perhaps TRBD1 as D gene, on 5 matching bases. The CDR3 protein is CASSYTQVWGTDTQYF. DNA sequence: TGTGCCAGCAGCTACACACAGGTTTGGGGCACAGATACGCAGTATTTT.